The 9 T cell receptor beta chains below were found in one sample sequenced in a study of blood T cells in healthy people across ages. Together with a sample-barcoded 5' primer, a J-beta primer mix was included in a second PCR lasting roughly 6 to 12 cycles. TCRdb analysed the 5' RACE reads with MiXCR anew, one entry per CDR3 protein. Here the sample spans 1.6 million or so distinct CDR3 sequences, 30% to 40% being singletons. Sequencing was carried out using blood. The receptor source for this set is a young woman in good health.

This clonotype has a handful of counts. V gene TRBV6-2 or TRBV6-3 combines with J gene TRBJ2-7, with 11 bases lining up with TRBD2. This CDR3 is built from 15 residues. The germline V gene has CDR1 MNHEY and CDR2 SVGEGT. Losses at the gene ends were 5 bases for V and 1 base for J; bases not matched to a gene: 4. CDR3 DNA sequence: TGTGCCAGCAGTACGGGACTAGCGGCATCCTACGAGCAGTACTTC. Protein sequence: CASSTGLAASYEQYF.

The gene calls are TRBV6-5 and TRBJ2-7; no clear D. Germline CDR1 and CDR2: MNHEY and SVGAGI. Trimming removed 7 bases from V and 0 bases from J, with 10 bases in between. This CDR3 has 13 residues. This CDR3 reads CASKIGPSYEQYF. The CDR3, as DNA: TGTGCCAGCAAAATCGGACCCTCCTACGAGCAGTACTTC.

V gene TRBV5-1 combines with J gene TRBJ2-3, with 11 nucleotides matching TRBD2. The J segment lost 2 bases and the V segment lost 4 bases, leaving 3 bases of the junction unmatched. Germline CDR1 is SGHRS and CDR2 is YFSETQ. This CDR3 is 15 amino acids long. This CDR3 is CASSPSGRTTDTQYF. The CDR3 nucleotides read TGCGCCAGCAGCCCTAGCGGGAGGACCACAGATACGCAGTATTTT.

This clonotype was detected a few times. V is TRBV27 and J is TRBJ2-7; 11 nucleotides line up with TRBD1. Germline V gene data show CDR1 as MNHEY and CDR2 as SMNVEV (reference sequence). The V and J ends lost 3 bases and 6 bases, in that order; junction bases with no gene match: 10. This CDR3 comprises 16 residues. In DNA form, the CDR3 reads TGTGCCAGCAGTTTGTCACCCACCGGGACAGGGGGCGAGCAGTACTTC. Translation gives CASSLSPTGTGGEQYF.

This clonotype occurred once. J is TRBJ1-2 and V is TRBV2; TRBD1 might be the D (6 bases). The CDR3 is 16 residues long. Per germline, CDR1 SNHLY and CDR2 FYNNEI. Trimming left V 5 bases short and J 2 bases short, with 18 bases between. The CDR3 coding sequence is TGTGCCAGCAGTCCTAACGGACAGCCGTCAAACTATGGCTACACCTTC. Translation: CASSPNGQPSNYGYTF.

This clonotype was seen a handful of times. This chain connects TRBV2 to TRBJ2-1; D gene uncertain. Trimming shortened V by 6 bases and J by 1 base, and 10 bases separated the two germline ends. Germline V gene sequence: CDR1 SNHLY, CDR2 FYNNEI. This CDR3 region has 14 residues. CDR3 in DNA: TGTGCCAGCAGCACATTTTTTTCCTACAATGAGCAGTTCTTC. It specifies CASSTFFSYNEQFF.

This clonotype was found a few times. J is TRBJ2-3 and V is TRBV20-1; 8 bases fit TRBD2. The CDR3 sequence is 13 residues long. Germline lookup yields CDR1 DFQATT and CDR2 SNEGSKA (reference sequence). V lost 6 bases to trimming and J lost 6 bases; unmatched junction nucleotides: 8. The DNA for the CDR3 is TGCAGTGCGCCGCAGGGCGGGAGGGATACGCAGTATTTT. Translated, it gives CSAPQGGRDTQYF.

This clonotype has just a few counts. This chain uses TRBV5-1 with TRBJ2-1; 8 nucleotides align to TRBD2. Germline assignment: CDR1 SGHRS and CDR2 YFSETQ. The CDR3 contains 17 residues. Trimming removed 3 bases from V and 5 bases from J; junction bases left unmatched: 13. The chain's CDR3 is CASSSGGGFSSHNEQFF. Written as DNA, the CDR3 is TGCGCCAGCAGCTCGGGGGGGGGCTTCAGTTCGCACAATGAGCAGTTCTTC.

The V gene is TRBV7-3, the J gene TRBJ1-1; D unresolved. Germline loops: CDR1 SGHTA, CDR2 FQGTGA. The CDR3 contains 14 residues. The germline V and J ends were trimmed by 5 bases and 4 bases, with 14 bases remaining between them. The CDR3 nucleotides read TGTGCCAGCAGCCCGAACGGGCTCCTCACTGAAGCTTTCTTT. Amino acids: CASSPNGLLTEAFF.